A selection of T cell receptor beta chains follows, all from one sample in a study of T cell responses to AZD1222 COVID-19 vaccine. Profiling relied on immunoSEQ multiplex PCR, and the TCRdb table lists in-frame clones only, not all of them. The sample consists of more than 85,000 clones, around nine tenths of them appearing once. This specimen consisted of peripheral blood, obtained on day 0 of AZD1222 vaccination. These receptors all stem from an adult in good health. Each CDR3 is given with its conserved first and last residue. Fields, in order: V gene, clone size, D gene, J gene, CDR3 DNA, CDR3 protein. A D gene is named only where the DNA matches it firmly. Clone size, where shown, is once, few, many, or a class for clones that have expanded.

V gene: TRBV10-3
clone size: NA
D gene: NA
J gene: TRBJ2-4
CDR3 DNA: TGTGCCATCGGAGGCCCGGAGGCCAAAAACATTCAGTACTTC
CDR3 protein: CAIGGPEAKNIQYF

V gene: TRBV7-8
clone size: many
D gene: TRBD1
J gene: TRBJ2-2
CDR3 DNA: TGTGCCAGCAGCTTAGCTTGGGCAGGGGGGCTGTTTTTT
CDR3 protein: CASSLAWAGGLFF

V gene: TRBV28
clone size: NA
D gene: NA
J gene: TRBJ1-1
CDR3 DNA: TGTGCCAGCAGTTTAGTCGCTAGCCGGGAAGCTTTCTTT
CDR3 protein: CASSLVASREAFF

V gene: TRBV5-1
clone size: NA
D gene: TRBD1
J gene: TRBJ2-2
CDR3 DNA: TGCGCCAGCAGCAGGCAGGGGACAGAGGCCGGGGAGCTGTTTTTT
CDR3 protein: CASSRQGTEAGELFF

V gene: TRBV19
clone size: NA
D gene: NA
J gene: TRBJ1-5
CDR3 DNA: TGTGCCAGTAGTATCGGGCTTTTGGGCAATCAGCCCCAGCATTTT
CDR3 protein: CASSIGLLGNQPQHF

V gene: TRBV28
clone size: NA
D gene: NA
J gene: TRBJ1-1
CDR3 DNA: TGTGCCAGCAGTTTATATGGTCCCGGACGGGCTTTCTTT
CDR3 protein: CASSLYGPGRAFF

V gene: TRBV19
clone size: NA
D gene: NA
J gene: TRBJ1-2
CDR3 DNA: TGTGCCAGTAGTCCTCGAGGGGACGGGGGTTATGGCTACACCTTC
CDR3 protein: CASSPRGDGGYGYTF

V gene: TRBV2
clone size: NA
D gene: TRBD1
J gene: TRBJ2-7
CDR3 DNA: TGTGCCAGCAGTGAGGGACAGGGACGCGAGCAGTACTTC
CDR3 protein: CASSEGQGREQYF

V gene: TRBV5-4
clone size: few
D gene: TRBD2
J gene: TRBJ2-3
CDR3 DNA: TGTGCCAGCACCCCGGAATGGGCGGGGGTAGATACGCAGTATTTT
CDR3 protein: CASTPEWAGVDTQYF

V gene: TRBV5-8
clone size: NA
D gene: NA
J gene: TRBJ2-7
CDR3 DNA: TGTGCCAGCAGCTTGGGGCCCGAGCAGTACTTC
CDR3 protein: CASSLGPEQYF

V gene: TRBV2
clone size: NA
D gene: TRBD2
J gene: TRBJ2-3
CDR3 DNA: TGTGCCAGCAGTGAGGGACTAGCGGGAGCAGATACGCAGTATTTT
CDR3 protein: CASSEGLAGADTQYF

V gene: TRBV7-9
clone size: NA
D gene: TRBD1
J gene: TRBJ2-7
CDR3 DNA: TGTGCCAGCAGCTCACCCGGGACAGGGTGGGGTGAGCAGTACTTC
CDR3 protein: CASSSPGTGWGEQYF

V gene: TRBV30
clone size: once
D gene: TRBD1
J gene: TRBJ2-6
CDR3 DNA: TGTGCCTGGAGTCAGGGGACAGGGTACTCTGGGGCCAACGTCCTGACTTTC
CDR3 protein: CAWSQGTGYSGANVLTF

V gene: TRBV5-8
clone size: once
D gene: NA
J gene: TRBJ1-1
CDR3 DNA: TGTGCCAGCAGCTTCTTGGGGGGTGTCGCTGAAGCTTTCTTT
CDR3 protein: CASSFLGGVAEAFF

V gene: TRBV10-1
clone size: NA
D gene: NA
J gene: TRBJ2-2
CDR3 DNA: TGCGCCAGCAGTTCCCCAGCGAACACCGGGGAGCTGTTTTTT
CDR3 protein: CASSSPANTGELFF

V gene: TRBV2
clone size: NA
D gene: NA
J gene: TRBJ2-1
CDR3 DNA: TGTGCCAGCTGGGACTTCCAGTCCTACAATGAGCAGTTCTTC
CDR3 protein: CASWDFQSYNEQFF

V gene: TRBV15
clone size: once
D gene: TRBD1
J gene: TRBJ2-4
CDR3 DNA: TGTGCCACCAGCGGACAGGGGGCAGTCATGGCCAAAAACATTCAGTACTTC
CDR3 protein: CATSGQGAVMAKNIQYF

V gene: TRBV19
clone size: NA
D gene: NA
J gene: TRBJ2-4
CDR3 DNA: TGTGCCAGTAGTCCCTCTCAGGGCGGGGGCTCTTCTCGTTTC
CDR3 protein: CASSPSQGGGSSRF

V gene: TRBV11-3
clone size: NA
D gene: NA
J gene: TRBJ2-2
CDR3 DNA: TGTGCCAGCACATCTGGGTGGAGAACCGGGGAGCTGTTTTTT
CDR3 protein: CASTSGWRTGELFF

V gene: TRBV19
clone size: NA
D gene: TRBD1
J gene: TRBJ1-2
CDR3 DNA: TGTGCCAGTAGGGCGACGGGACAGGGGTTGGGCTACACCTTC
CDR3 protein: CASRATGQGLGYTF

V gene: TRBV6-2/TRBV6-3
clone size: few
D gene: NA
J gene: TRBJ1-2
CDR3 DNA: TGTGCCAGCAGCCGCCGGGACACGAAGCCTAACTATGGCTACACCTTC
CDR3 protein: CASSRRDTKPNYGYTF

V gene: TRBV24-1
clone size: once
D gene: NA
J gene: TRBJ1-2
CDR3 DNA: TGTGCCCTGTCGTTACAGGGAAGATATGGCTACACCTTC
CDR3 protein: CALSLQGRYGYTF

V gene: TRBV9
clone size: NA
D gene: NA
J gene: TRBJ1-1
CDR3 DNA: TGTGCCAGCAGCGTTTTCCCGGGCAAGAACACTGAAGCTTTCTTT
CDR3 protein: CASSVFPGKNTEAFF

V gene: TRBV18
clone size: NA
D gene: TRBD2
J gene: TRBJ2-3
CDR3 DNA: TGTGCCAGCTTGAGGCGGGAGCGGGGAGATACGCAGTATTTT
CDR3 protein: CASLRRERGDTQYF

V gene: TRBV6-5
clone size: NA
D gene: NA
J gene: TRBJ1-4
CDR3 DNA: TGTGCCAGCAGGATAACGGTTGGAGGTGAAAAACTGTTTTTT
CDR3 protein: CASRITVGGEKLFF

V gene: TRBV2
clone size: NA
D gene: NA
J gene: TRBJ2-5
CDR3 DNA: TGTGCCAGCAGTGTTAGAGAGACCCAGTACTTC
CDR3 protein: CASSVRETQYF

V gene: TRBV3-1/TRBV3-2
clone size: NA
D gene: NA
J gene: TRBJ1-5
CDR3 DNA: TGTGCCAGCAGCCAAGAAGGGAGCAATCAGCCCCAGCATTTT
CDR3 protein: CASSQEGSNQPQHF

V gene: TRBV15
clone size: NA
D gene: NA
J gene: TRBJ1-1
CDR3 DNA: TGTGCCACCAGCCAAGGGATGAACACTGAAGCTTTCTTT
CDR3 protein: CATSQGMNTEAFF

V gene: TRBV28
clone size: once
D gene: NA
J gene: TRBJ2-7
CDR3 DNA: TGTGCCAGCAGTTTAAAGGCCCAGTCCTACGAGCAGTACTTC
CDR3 protein: CASSLKAQSYEQYF

V gene: TRBV30
clone size: NA
D gene: TRBD1
J gene: TRBJ1-1
CDR3 DNA: TGTGCCTGGAGTAGGGACAGGGTTGAAGCTTTCTTT
CDR3 protein: CAWSRDRVEAFF

V gene: TRBV5-5
clone size: NA
D gene: NA
J gene: TRBJ2-6
CDR3 DNA: TGTGCCAGCAGCTACGACGCGTACTCTGGGGCCAACGTCCTGACTTTC
CDR3 protein: CASSYDAYSGANVLTF

V gene: TRBV19
clone size: NA
D gene: NA
J gene: TRBJ1-3
CDR3 DNA: TGTGCCAGTAGCCCTCCCGTGGGGCAAAGAAACACCATATATTTT
CDR3 protein: CASSPPVGQRNTIYF

V gene: TRBV9
clone size: NA
D gene: NA
J gene: TRBJ1-3
CDR3 DNA: TGTGCCAGCAGCGTAGAGGCCTCCGAGGTTGCTGGAAACACCATATATTTT
CDR3 protein: CASSVEASEVAGNTIYF

V gene: TRBV3-1/TRBV3-2
clone size: NA
D gene: NA
J gene: TRBJ2-3
CDR3 DNA: TGTGCCAGCAGCCAAGAAGGACGGCCGGAGTATTTT
CDR3 protein: CASSQEGRPEYF

V gene: TRBV11-3
clone size: NA
D gene: NA
J gene: TRBJ2-7
CDR3 DNA: TGTGCCAGCAGCGCACGGACGGACAACTACGAGCAGTACTTC
CDR3 protein: CASSARTDNYEQYF

V gene: TRBV19
clone size: NA
D gene: NA
J gene: TRBJ1-2
CDR3 DNA: TGTGCCAGTAGTGCGGCAGGGACTAACTATGGCTACACCTTC
CDR3 protein: CASSAAGTNYGYTF

V gene: TRBV2
clone size: NA
D gene: TRBD1
J gene: TRBJ2-4
CDR3 DNA: TGTGCCAGCAGTGGTCAGGGGGCGTGGAACATTCAGTACTTC
CDR3 protein: CASSGQGAWNIQYF

V gene: TRBV5-1
clone size: NA
D gene: TRBD2
J gene: TRBJ2-1
CDR3 DNA: TGCGCCAGCTTCCCCGCCGGGACTAGCGGAAGCAATGAGCAGTTCTTC
CDR3 protein: CASFPAGTSGSNEQFF

V gene: TRBV27
clone size: NA
D gene: TRBD1
J gene: TRBJ2-7
CDR3 DNA: TGTGCCAGCAGTACCGGGACAGGGGGCTTCTTCTACGAGCAGTACTTC
CDR3 protein: CASSTGTGGFFYEQYF

V gene: TRBV3-1/TRBV3-2
clone size: NA
D gene: TRBD2
J gene: TRBJ2-5
CDR3 DNA: TGTGCCAGCAGCCAAGGGACGGGACTAGCGGGGGAAACCCAGTACTTC
CDR3 protein: CASSQGTGLAGETQYF

V gene: TRBV7-3
clone size: NA
D gene: TRBD1
J gene: TRBJ2-2
CDR3 DNA: TGTGCCAGCAGCACCTTACAGGGGGCGCGGACCGGGGAGCTGTTTTTT
CDR3 protein: CASSTLQGARTGELFF

V gene: TRBV27
clone size: NA
D gene: TRBD1
J gene: TRBJ2-7
CDR3 DNA: TGTGCCAGCAGTTTATACCCACAGGGGATCTACGAGCAGTACTTC
CDR3 protein: CASSLYPQGIYEQYF

V gene: TRBV28
clone size: NA
D gene: NA
J gene: TRBJ2-7
CDR3 DNA: TGTGCCAGCAGTTCCCCGGGGAGTGTTAGCTACGAGCAGTACTTC
CDR3 protein: CASSSPGSVSYEQYF

V gene: TRBV4-1
clone size: NA
D gene: NA
J gene: TRBJ1-6
CDR3 DNA: TGCGCCAGCAGCCAAGATTGGAGGGGAAGCTCCTATAATTCACCCCTCCACTTT
CDR3 protein: CASSQDWRGSSYNSPLHF

V gene: TRBV27
clone size: NA
D gene: NA
J gene: TRBJ2-3
CDR3 DNA: TGTGCCAGCACCCGACTTGGGGGCCTCACAGATACGCAGTATTTT
CDR3 protein: CASTRLGGLTDTQYF